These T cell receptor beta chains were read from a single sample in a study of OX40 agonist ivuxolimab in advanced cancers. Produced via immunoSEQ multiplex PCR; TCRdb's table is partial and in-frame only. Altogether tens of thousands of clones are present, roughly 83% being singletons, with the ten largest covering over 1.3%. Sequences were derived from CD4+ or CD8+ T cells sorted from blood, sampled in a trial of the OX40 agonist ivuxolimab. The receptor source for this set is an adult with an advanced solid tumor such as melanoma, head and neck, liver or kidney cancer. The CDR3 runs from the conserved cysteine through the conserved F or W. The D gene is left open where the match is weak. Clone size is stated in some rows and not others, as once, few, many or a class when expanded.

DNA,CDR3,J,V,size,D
TGTGCCAGCAGCTCTAAACCGGGACAGGGCTACGAGCAGTACTTC,CASSSKPGQGYEQYF,TRBJ2-7,TRBV7-9,NA,TRBD1
TGTGCCAGCAGTATAGCGGGGAGGGGCCACGAGCAGTACTTC,CASSIAGRGHEQYF,TRBJ2-7,TRBV6-1,NA,TRBD2
TGTGCCAGCAGTTCCCGGGCAAGGGGCACAGATACGCAGTATTTT,CASSSRARGTDTQYF,TRBJ2-3,TRBV2,NA,NA
TGTGCCAGCAGCCCGGGGGCCCTCTACCTTAAACTGTTTTTT,CASSPGALYLKLFF,TRBJ1-4,TRBV4-2,NA,NA
TGTGCCAGTAGGGCGAGCGGGGCCCAGCCCCAGCATTTT,CASRASGAQPQHF,TRBJ1-5,TRBV19,NA,NA
TGTGCCAGCTCACCACCGGCAGGGGTGGGAAATATTGCAGCTTTCTTT,CASSPPAGVGNIAAFF,TRBJ1-1,TRBV18,NA,NA
TGTGCCAGCAGTCCCGACCCAGGCAGCTCCTACGAGCAGTACTTC,CASSPDPGSSYEQYF,TRBJ2-7,TRBV6-5,NA,NA
TGTGCCTGGACTCAGGGCAATTCACCCCTCCACTTT,CAWTQGNSPLHF,TRBJ1-6,TRBV30,NA,NA
TGTGCCAGCAGCTTCGGTCTAGCGGGTTTTGGCTCCTACGAGCAGTACTTC,CASSFGLAGFGSYEQYF,TRBJ2-7,TRBV5-4,NA,TRBD2
TGTGCCAGCAGCTTCTCGGGGGATGGCTACACCTTC,CASSFSGDGYTF,TRBJ1-2,TRBV6-6,NA,NA
TGTGCCAGCAGCCCCACAGGGGGCCCTAATTCACCCCTCCACTTT,CASSPTGGPNSPLHF,TRBJ1-6,TRBV7-8,NA,TRBD1
TGTGCCAGCAGCTTGACAGGGTACGAGCAGTACTTC,CASSLTGYEQYF,TRBJ2-7,TRBV7-9,NA,TRBD1
TGCGCCAGCAGCTTGGGAGCGGTGGGGCGCCGGGACACCTACGAGCAGTACTTC,CASSLGAVGRRDTYEQYF,TRBJ2-7,TRBV5-1,NA,NA
TGTGCCAGTAGTATACAGCCTCCAGCATTCGGACTGTTTTTT,CASSIQPPAFGLFF,TRBJ1-4,TRBV19,NA,NA
TGTGCCAGCAGCTTAAACGGTAGAGGTGGGAACACTGAAGCTTTCTTT,CASSLNGRGGNTEAFF,TRBJ1-1,TRBV7-9,few,NA
TGTGCCAGCAGCCAGACGGGAGTGAGGGGAGGGTCTGAAGCTTTCTTT,CASSQTGVRGGSEAFF,TRBJ1-1,TRBV5-1,NA,NA
TGTGCCAGTACCCAACGACAGGTATCGTATTTT,CASTQRQVSYF,TRBJ1-3,TRBV19,NA,NA
TGTGCCAGCAGCACCCCTCGGAGCGGGGGATACAATGAGCAGTTCTTC,CASSTPRSGGYNEQFF,TRBJ2-1,TRBV7-9,once,TRBD2